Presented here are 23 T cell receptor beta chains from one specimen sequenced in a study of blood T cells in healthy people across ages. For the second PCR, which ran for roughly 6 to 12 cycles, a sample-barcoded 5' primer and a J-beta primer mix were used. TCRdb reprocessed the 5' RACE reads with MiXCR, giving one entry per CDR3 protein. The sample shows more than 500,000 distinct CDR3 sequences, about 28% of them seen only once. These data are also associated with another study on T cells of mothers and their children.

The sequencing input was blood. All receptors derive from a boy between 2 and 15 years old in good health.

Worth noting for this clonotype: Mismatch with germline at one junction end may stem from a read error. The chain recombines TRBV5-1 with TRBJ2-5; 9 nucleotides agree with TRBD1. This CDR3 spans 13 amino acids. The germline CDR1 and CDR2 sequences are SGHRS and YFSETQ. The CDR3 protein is CASSLQGAEAQYF. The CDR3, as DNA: TGCGCCAGCAGCTTACAGGGGGCAGAGGCCCAGTACTTC.

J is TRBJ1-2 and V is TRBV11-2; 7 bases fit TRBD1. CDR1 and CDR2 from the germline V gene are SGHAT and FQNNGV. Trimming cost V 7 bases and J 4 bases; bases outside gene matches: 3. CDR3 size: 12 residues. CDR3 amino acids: CASTDRSYGYTF. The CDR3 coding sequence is TGTGCCAGCACGGACAGGTCCTATGGCTACACCTTC.

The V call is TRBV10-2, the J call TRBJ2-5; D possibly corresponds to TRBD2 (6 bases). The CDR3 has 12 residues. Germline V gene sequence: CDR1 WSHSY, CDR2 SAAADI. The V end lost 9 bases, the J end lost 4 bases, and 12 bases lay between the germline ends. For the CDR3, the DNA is TGCGCCAGTGGGACTGTCCGAGAGACCCAGTACTTC. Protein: CASGTVRETQYF.

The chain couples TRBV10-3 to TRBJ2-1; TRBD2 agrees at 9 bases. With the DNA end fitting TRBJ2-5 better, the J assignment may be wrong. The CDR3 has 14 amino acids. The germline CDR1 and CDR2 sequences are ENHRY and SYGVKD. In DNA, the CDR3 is TGTGCCACGCAGCTAGCGGGGACGCAAGAGACCCAGTACTTC. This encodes CATQLAGTQETQYF.

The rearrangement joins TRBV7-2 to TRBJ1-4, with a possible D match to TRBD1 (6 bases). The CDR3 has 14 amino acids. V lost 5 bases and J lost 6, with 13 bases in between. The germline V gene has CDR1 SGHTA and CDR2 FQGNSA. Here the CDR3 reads CASSLQGFHEKLFF. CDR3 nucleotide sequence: TGTGCCAGCAGCCTGCAGGGGTTTCATGAAAAACTGTTTTTT.

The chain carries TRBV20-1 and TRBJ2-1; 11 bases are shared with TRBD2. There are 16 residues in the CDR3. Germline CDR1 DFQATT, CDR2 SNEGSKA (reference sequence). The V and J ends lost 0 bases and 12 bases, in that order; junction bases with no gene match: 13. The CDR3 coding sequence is TGCAGTGCTAGAGATCTCGTGACTAGCGGGACCCGGAGGCAGTTCTTC. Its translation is CSARDLVTSGTRRQFF.

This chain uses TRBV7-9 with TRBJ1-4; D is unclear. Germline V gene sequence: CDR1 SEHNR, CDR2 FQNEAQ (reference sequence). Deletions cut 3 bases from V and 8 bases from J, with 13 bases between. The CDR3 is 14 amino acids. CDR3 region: CASSFVGFREKLFF. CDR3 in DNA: TGTGCCAGCAGCTTCGTGGGATTTAGGGAAAAACTGTTTTTT. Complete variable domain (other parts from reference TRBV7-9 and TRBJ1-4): DTGVSQNPRHKITKRGQNVTFRCDPISEHNRLYWYRQTLGQGPEFLTYFQNEAQLEKSRLLSDRFSAERPKGSFSTLEIQRTEQGDSAMYLCASSFVGFREKLFFGSGTQLSVL.

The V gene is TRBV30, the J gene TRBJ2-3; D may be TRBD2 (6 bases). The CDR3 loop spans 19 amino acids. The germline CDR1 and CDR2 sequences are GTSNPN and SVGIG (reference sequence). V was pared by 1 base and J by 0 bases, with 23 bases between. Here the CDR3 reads CAWSGPRGIKYPSTDTQYF. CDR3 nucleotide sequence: TGTGCCTGGAGTGGCCCGCGGGGAATTAAATACCCTAGCACAGATACGCAGTATTTT.

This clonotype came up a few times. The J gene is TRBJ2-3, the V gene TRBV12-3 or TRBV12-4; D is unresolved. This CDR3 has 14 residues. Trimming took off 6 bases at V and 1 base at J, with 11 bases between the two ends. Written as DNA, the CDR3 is TGTGCCAGCAGACAGAGACCCGGCACAGATACGCAGTATTTT. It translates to CASRQRPGTDTQYF.

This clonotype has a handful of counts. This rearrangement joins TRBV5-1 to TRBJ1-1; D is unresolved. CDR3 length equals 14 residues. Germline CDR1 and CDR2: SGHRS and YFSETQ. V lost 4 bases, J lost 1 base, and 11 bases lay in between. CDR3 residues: CASSRQTKNTEAFF. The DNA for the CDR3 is TGCGCCAGCAGCCGCCAGACAAAGAACACTGAAGCTTTCTTT. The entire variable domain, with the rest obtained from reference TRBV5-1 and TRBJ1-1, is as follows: KAGVTQTPRYLIKTRGQQVTLSCSPISGHRSVSWYQQTPGQGLQFLFEYFSETQRNKGNFPGRFSGRQFSNSRSEMNVSTLELGDSALYLCASSRQTKNTEAFFGQGTRLTVV.

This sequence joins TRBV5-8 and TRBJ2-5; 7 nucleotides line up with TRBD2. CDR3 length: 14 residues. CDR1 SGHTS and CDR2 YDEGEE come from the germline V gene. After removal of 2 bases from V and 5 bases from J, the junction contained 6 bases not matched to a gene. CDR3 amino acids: CASSLQEGGETQYF. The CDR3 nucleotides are TGTGCCAGCAGCTTACAGGAGGGAGGGGAGACCCAGTACTTC.

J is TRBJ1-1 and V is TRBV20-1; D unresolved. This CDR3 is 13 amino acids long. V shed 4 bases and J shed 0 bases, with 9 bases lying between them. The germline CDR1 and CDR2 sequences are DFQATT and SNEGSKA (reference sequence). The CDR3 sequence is CSATTNMNTEAFF. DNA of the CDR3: TGCAGTGCTACCACAAACATGAACACTGAAGCTTTCTTT.

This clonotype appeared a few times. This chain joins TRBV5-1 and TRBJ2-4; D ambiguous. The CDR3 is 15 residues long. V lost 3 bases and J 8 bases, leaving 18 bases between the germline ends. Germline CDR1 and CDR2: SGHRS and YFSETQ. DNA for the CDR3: TGCGCCAGCAGCTCTCGCCCAGATGTGGATGACATTCAGTACTTC. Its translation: CASSSRPDVDDIQYF. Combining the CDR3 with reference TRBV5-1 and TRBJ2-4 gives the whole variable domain KAGVTQTPRYLIKTRGQQVTLSCSPISGHRSVSWYQQTPGQGLQFLFEYFSETQRNKGNFPGRFSGRQFSNSRSEMNVSTLELGDSALYLCASSSRPDVDDIQYFGAGTRLSVL.

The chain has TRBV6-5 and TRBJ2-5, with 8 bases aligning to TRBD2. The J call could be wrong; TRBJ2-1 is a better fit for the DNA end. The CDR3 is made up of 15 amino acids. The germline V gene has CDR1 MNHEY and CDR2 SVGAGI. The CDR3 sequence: CASSYSTGLGDEQFF. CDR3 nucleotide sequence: TGTGCCAGCAGTTACTCGACGGGACTAGGTGATGAGCAGTTCTTC.

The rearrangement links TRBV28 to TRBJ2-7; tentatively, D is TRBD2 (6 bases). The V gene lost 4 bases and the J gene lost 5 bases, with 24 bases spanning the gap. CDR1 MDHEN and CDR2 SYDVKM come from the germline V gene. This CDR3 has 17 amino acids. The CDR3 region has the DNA TGTGCCAGCAGTTCGGTCTCGGGACTGATGTACGGGAACGAGCAGTACTTC. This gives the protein CASSSVSGLMYGNEQYF.

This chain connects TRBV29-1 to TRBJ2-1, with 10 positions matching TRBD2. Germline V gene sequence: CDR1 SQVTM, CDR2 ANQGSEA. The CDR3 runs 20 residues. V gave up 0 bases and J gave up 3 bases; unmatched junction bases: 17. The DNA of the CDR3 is TGCAGCGTTGAAGAAGCAATGAGAGCGGGAGGGAGGTATGTCTACAATGAGCAGTTCTTC. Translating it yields CSVEEAMRAGGRYVYNEQFF.

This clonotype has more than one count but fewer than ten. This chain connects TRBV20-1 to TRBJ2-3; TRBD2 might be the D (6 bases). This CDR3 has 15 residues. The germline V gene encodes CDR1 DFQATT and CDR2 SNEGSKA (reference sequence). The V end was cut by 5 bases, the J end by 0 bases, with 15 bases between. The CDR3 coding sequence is TGCAGTGCTGGGGACTTCATGACTAGCACAGATACGCAGTATTTT. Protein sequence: CSAGDFMTSTDTQYF.

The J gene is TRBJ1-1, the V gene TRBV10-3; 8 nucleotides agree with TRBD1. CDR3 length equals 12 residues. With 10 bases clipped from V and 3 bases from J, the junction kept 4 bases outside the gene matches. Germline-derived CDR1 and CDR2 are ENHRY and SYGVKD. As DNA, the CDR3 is TGTGCCAGTCACAGGGGGGACACTGAAGCTTTCTTT. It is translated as CASHRGDTEAFF.

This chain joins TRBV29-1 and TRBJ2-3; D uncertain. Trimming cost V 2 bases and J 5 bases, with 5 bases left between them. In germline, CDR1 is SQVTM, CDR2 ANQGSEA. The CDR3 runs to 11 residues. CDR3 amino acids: CSVELGDTQYF. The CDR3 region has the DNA TGCAGCGTTGAATTGGGAGATACGCAGTATTTT.

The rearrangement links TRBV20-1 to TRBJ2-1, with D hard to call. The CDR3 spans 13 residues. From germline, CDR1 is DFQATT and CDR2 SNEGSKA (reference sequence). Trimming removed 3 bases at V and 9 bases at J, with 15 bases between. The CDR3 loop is CSASFGRPVEQFF. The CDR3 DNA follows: TGCAGTGCTAGTTTCGGTAGACCGGTTGAGCAGTTCTTC.

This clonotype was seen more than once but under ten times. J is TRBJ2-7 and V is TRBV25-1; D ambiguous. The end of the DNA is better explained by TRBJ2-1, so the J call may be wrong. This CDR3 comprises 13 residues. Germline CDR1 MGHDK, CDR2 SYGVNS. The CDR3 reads CASSSGIGNEQFF. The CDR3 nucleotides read TGTGCCAGCAGTTCTGGGATCGGAAATGAGCAGTTCTTC.

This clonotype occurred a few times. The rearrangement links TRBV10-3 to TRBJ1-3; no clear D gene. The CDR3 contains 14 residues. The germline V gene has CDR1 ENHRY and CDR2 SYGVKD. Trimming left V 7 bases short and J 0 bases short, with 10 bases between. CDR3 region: CAIKPLNSGNTIYF. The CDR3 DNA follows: TGTGCCATCAAACCCCTTAACTCTGGAAACACCATATATTTT.

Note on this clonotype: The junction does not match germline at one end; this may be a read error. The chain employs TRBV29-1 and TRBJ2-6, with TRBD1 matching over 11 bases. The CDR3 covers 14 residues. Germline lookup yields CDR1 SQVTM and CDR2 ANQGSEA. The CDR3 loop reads CSVEGGTGGNVLTF. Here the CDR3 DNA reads TGCAGCGTTGAAGGGGGGACAGGGGGCAACGTCCTGACTTTC.